This T cell receptor (beta chain) was recovered during a study of T cells in Graves' hyperthyroidism and ophthalmopathy. General observations from the study: Most clonotypes expanded in the thyroid (above 0.001) were also present in blood.

Amplified TCR beta CDR3 regions derived from RNA transcripts. Researchers ran a first-round RT-PCR on the TCR CDR3 using the HTBI primer set. TCRdb processed the multiplex PCR reads anew with MiXCR; each CDR3 protein has one entry. The sample records some 560,000 distinct CDR3 sequences, approximately 14% being singletons. As for this clonotype: Its specificity is unknown.

The CDR3 sequence is 15 residues long. The V gene end was trimmed by 2 bases and the J gene end by 8 bases; junction bases not matched to a gene: 6. CDR1 is SGHTA and CDR2 is FQGNSA in the germline V gene. Graves' hyperthyroidism without ophthalmopathy progression within 18 months was termed stable. The TCR originated in a woman aged 40 to 50 with Graves' hyperthyroidism. The sample taken for sequencing was blood. The rearrangement links TRBV7-2 to TRBJ2-1, with TRBD2 matching over 10 bases. CDR3 residues: CASSLLSGGGDEQFF. The CDR3 DNA reads as TGTGCCAGCAGCTTATTGAGCGGGGGGGGGGATGAGCAGTTCTTC.